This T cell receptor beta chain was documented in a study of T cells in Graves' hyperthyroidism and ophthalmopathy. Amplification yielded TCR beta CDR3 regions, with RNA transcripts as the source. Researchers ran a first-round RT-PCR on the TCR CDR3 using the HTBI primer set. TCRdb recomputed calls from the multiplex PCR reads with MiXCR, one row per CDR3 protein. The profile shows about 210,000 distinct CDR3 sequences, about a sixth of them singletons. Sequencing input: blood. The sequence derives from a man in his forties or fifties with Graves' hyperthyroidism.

CDR3 nucleotides: TGTGCCACCAGTGATCAAGGGTTTGACACCGGGGAGCTGTTTTTT. As protein: CATSDQGFDTGELFF. The chain links TRBV24-1 to TRBJ2-2; no definite D call. CDR3 length: 15 amino acids. Germline V gives CDR1 KGHDR, CDR2 SFDVKD. The V end was cut by 3 bases, the J end by 3 bases, with 10 bases between.